This is a list of T cell receptor beta chains from one sample in a study of blood T cell repertoires in COVID-19. TCRdb's table, derived via immunoSEQ multiplex PCR, lists solely in-frame clones and lacks some. The table includes about 310,000 clones, 90% detected once. The specimen was peripheral blood. These receptors originate from a woman in her twenties or thirties with COVID-19, enrolled during active disease. Both conserved end residues are part of each CDR3.

v_gene	len	j_gene	CDR3aa
TRBV19	14	TRBJ1-6	CASGDRGVRSPLHF
TRBV2	16	TRBJ2-1	CASSAGTSGIRNEQFF
TRBV30	14	TRBJ2-7	CAWNLGQGGYEQYF
TRBV5-1	13	TRBJ1-1	CASSLVTDTEAFF
TRBV12-2	16	TRBJ2-1	CASRLYSSGRRDEQFF
TRBV18	18	TRBJ1-2	CASSPSSSTGASFYGYTF
TRBV27	16	TRBJ1-2	CASGRDRGQANYGYTF
TRBV21-1	12	TRBJ2-7	CASPTYSYEQYF
TRBV7-8	15	TRBJ2-3	CASSVAGGGTDTQYF
TRBV2	13	TRBJ1-5	CASSDTGNQPQHF
TRBV6-5	15	TRBJ2-7	CASRRIGNPAYEQYF
TRBV3-1/TRBV3-2	14	TRBJ1-6	CASSQAGGNSPLHF
TRBV5-5	14	TRBJ2-4	CASNRQGTKNIQYF
TRBV6-1	18	TRBJ1-5	CASSALGQGAVGNQPQHF
TRBV29-1	12	TRBJ2-5	CSVVGTQETQYF
TRBV28	16	TRBJ2-1	CASSPPMGLREGEQFF
TRBV6-5	14	TRBJ2-7	CASCLGTGAYEQYF
TRBV5-4	14	TRBJ2-7	CASSPSGSALEQYF
TRBV30	15	TRBJ2-2	CAWSPGLAATGELFF
TRBV10-1	15	TRBJ1-5	CASSDKYGANQPQHF
TRBV11-2	15	TRBJ2-7	CASSLGSGSTYEQYF
TRBV27	16	TRBJ2-1	CASSFDASGNYNEQFF
TRBV5-1	14	TRBJ1-2	CASSRGQKDYGYTF
TRBV6-5	14	TRBJ2-7	CASRPTAATYEQYF
TRBV6-1	15	TRBJ2-7	CASSDGQGASQEQYF
TRBV24-1	11	TRBJ2-7	CATSDTYEQYF
TRBV5-1	18	TRBJ2-7	CASSFNGLGGQRSYEQYF